Below are 6 T cell receptor beta chains sequenced from a single sample in a study of T cell repertoires in cytomegalovirus infection (dated by TCRdb to the late 2010s). Antigens for these TCRs are unknown. The sequencer was an Illumina HiSeq 1500. Using fastp trimming at Q25 and MiXCR clonotype assembly, TCRdb reanalyzed the public sequencing data and kept in-frame beta chains. Rows with one shared CDR3 protein collapse into an entry with the most common genes and DNA. This sample comprises some 54,000 distinct CDR3 sequences, 15% to 20% of them detected only once. Over 75% of the sample belongs to the ten largest clones. The treatment or condition label on this specimen signifies: in vitro stimulation with specific CMV peptide epitopes to enrich CMV-specific T cells. Sequencing used CD8+ T cells from cultured PBMCs, obtained from culture after CMV antigen stimulation. These receptors originate from a human donor in good health (CMV status not recorded). Some clones in this sample may be carry-over from other donors' samples.

This clonotype showed up just a few times. The gene calls are TRBV12-3 or TRBV12-4 and TRBJ1-3; no clear D gene. V shed 8 bases and J shed 0 bases, with 5 bases lying between them. The CDR3 runs 12 residues. The CDR3 DNA follows: TGTGCCAGCGGGTACTCTGGAAACACCATATATTTT. Amino acids: CASGYSGNTIYF.

The chain uses TRBV12-3 or TRBV12-4 and TRBJ2-4; the match to TRBD1 covers 9 bases. The ends lost 6 bases at V and 7 bases at J; junction bases unmatched: 7. This CDR3 is 14 amino acids long. In DNA form, the CDR3 reads TGTGCCAGCAGCCTACAGGGGGCCGGGAACATTCAGTACTTC. Translation gives CASSLQGAGNIQYF.

This clonotype was seen a handful of times. The chain uses TRBV12-3 or TRBV12-4 and TRBJ1-2, with D hard to call. The CDR3 has 13 amino acids. Trimming removed 0 bases at V and 8 bases at J, with 10 bases between. The CDR3 DNA is TGTGCCAGCAGTTTAGCCCTACGGGAGGGCTACACCTTC. It specifies CASSLALREGYTF.

This clonotype showed up many times. The chain is built from TRBV4-2 and TRBJ2-1, with 9 bases aligning to TRBD2. There are 18 residues in the CDR3. Germline V gene sequence: CDR1 LGHNA, CDR2 YNFKEQ. V shed 1 base and J 5 bases; nucleotides not matched to a gene: 12. This chain's CDR3 is CASSQGWSGGPIHNEQFF. Written as DNA, the CDR3 is TGTGCCAGCAGCCAAGGGTGGAGCGGGGGGCCAATTCACAATGAGCAGTTCTTC.

This clonotype was observed a handful of times. The rearrangement joins TRBV7-9 to TRBJ1-2, with D possibly matching TRBD1 (5 bases). This CDR3 has 15 residues. Deletions cut 1 base from V and 7 bases from J, with 16 bases between. In germline, CDR1 is SEHNR, CDR2 FQNEAQ (reference sequence). CDR3: CASSLGRHGGAGYTF. The CDR3 region has the DNA TGTGCCAGCAGCTTAGGCCGCCACGGGGGAGCTGGCTACACCTTC.

A few counts support this clonotype. J is TRBJ2-5 and V is TRBV7-9; 7 bases map to TRBD1. Unmatched junction bases numbered 7, after V lost 5 bases and J lost 1 base. Germline CDR1 is SEHNR and CDR2 is FQNEAQ (reference sequence). The length of the CDR3 is 15 residues. Here the CDR3 DNA reads TGTGCCAGCAGCCCGAGAGGGGGCCTCCAAGAGACCCAGTACTTC. Protein sequence: CASSPRGGLQETQYF.